This T cell receptor (beta chain) was identified during a study of T cell changes during pregnancy in multiple sclerosis. Germline V CDR1 and CDR2: MNHEY, SMNVEV (reference sequence). V was cut by 0 bases and J by 0 bases, with 9 bases left in between. The CDR3 is made up of 16 amino acids. Only in-frame clones appear in the TCRdb table, and some are missing; sequencing was by immunoSEQ multiplex PCR. The sample includes approximately 21,000 clones, approximately 86% of them seen just once. Sequencing was performed on CD8+ T cells from peripheral blood mononuclear cells, taken after pregnancy. The receptor comes from a female donor in good health, enrolled as a control in a pregnancy study. This chain links TRBV27 with TRBJ2-1, with a weak D call TRBD2 (6 bases). DNA for the CDR3: TGTGCCAGCAGTTTATCGTCGGGAGACTCCTACAATGAGCAGTTCTTC. As protein: CASSLSSGDSYNEQFF.